This T cell receptor (beta chain) was sequenced in a study of beta chain features in type 1 diabetes. Germline trimming cut 10 bases from V and 5 bases from J; bases unmatched to any gene: 14. Germline V gene data show CDR1 as MNHNY and CDR2 as SVGAGI (reference sequence). CDR3 size: 15 residues. Broader study findings: Small HLA sub-analyses could not settle whether HLA shapes TCRB rearrangement. All four CD4+ subsets of Type 1 diabetes patients contained TCRB CDR3s that were moderately but significantly shorter.

This clone was seen only a few times. The antigen is undetermined. The study reverse transcribed the entire isolated RNA, so it sequenced expressed TCRB transcripts. TCRdb keeps only in-frame clones here, not all; method: immunoSEQ multiplex PCR. The sample yields about 400,000 clones, around an eighth seen once. The rearrangement links TRBV6-6 to TRBJ2-5; TRBD1 matches 9 bases. This receptor was taken from a woman younger than 35 with type 1 diabetes. The sample consisted of naive CD4+ T cells from blood. CDR3 loop: CAIREGTGQWETQYF. The CDR3 DNA sequence: TGTGCCATAAGGGAGGGGACAGGGCAATGGGAGACCCAGTACTTC.